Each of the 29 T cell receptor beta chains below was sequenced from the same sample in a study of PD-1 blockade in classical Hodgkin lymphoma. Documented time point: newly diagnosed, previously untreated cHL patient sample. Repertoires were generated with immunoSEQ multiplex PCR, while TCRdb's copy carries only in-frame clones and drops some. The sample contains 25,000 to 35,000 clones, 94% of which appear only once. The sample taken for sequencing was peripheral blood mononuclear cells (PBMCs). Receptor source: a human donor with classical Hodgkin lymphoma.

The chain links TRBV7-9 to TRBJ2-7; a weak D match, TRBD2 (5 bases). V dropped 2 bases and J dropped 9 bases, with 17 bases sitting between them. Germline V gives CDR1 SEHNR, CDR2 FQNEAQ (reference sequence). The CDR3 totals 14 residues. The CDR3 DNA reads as TGTGCCAGCAGCTTAATGGCAGCTGAGGGCGGGCAGTACTTC. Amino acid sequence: CASSLMAAEGGQYF.

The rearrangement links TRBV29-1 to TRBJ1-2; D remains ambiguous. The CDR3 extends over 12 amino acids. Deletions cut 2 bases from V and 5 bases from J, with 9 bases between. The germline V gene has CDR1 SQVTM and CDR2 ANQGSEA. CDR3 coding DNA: TGCAGCGTTGAATATGGAAAATATGGCTACACCTTC. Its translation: CSVEYGKYGYTF.

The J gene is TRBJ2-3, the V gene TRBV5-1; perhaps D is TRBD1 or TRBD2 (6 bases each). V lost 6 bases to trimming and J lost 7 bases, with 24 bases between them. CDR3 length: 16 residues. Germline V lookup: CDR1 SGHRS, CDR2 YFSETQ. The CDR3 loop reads CASKDTGLEGGHTQYF. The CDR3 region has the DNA TGCGCCAGCAAGGACACAGGGCTAGAAGGGGGGCATACGCAGTATTTT. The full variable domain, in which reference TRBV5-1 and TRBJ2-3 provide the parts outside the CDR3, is KAGVTQTPRYLIKTRGQQVTLSCSPISGHRSVSWYQQTPGQGLQFLFEYFSETQRNKGNFPGRFSGRQFSNSRSEMNVSTLELGDSALYLCASKDTGLEGGHTQYFGPGTRLTVL.

The chain's CDR3 is CASSSPSAMNTEAFF. CDR3 bases: TGTGCCAGCAGCTCTCCGAGCGCTATGAACACTGAAGCTTTCTTT. The chain links TRBV5-5 to TRBJ1-1, with D uncertain. This CDR3 contains 15 residues. V shed 3 bases and J shed 0 bases, with 12 bases lying between them. Looked up from germline, CDR1 is SGHKS and CDR2 is YYEKEE (reference sequence).

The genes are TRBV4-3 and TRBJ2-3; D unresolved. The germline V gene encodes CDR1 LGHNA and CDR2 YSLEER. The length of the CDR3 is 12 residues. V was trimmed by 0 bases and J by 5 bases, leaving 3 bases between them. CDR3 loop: CASSQDRDTQYF. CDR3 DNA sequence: TGCGCCAGCAGCCAAGATAGAGATACGCAGTATTTT.

The CDR3 region has the DNA TGTGCCTGGAGTTATGGGACAGGGGTCTACGAGCAGTACTTC. The encoded protein is CAWSYGTGVYEQYF. The V and J genes are TRBV30 and TRBJ2-7; TRBD1 matches at 10 bases. Germline trimming cut 2 bases from V and 3 bases from J; bases unmatched to any gene: 4. CDR3 size: 14 residues. Germline assignment: CDR1 GTSNPN and CDR2 SVGIG (reference sequence).

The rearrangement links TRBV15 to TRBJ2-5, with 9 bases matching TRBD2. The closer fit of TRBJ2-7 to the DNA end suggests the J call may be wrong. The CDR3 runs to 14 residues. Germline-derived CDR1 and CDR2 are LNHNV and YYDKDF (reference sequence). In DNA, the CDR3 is TGTGCCACCAGTGATAGCGGGAGACTCTACGAGCAGTACTTC. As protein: CATSDSGRLYEQYF.

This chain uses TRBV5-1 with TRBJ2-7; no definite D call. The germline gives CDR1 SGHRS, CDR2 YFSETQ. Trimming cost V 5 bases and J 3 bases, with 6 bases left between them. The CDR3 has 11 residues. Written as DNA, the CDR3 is TGCGCCAGCAGGGGCGTCTACGAGCAGTACTTC. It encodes CASRGVYEQYF.

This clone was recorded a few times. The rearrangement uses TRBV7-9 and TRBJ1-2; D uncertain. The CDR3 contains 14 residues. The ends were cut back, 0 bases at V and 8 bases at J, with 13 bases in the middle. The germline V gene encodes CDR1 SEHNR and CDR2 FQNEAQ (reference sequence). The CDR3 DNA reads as TGTGCCAGCAGCTTAGCAGGACTCCCCGCGGGCTACACCTTC. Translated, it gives CASSLAGLPAGYTF.

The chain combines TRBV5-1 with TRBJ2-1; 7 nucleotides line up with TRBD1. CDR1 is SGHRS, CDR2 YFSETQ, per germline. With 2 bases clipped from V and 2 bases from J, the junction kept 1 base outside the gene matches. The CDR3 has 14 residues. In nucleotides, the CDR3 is TGCGCCAGCAGCTTCCAGGGGGCCTACAATGAGCAGTTCTTC. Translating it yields CASSFQGAYNEQFF.

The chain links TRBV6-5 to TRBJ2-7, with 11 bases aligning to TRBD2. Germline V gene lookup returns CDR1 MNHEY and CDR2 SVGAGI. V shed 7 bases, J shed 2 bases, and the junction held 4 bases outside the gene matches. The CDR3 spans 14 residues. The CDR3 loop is CASTRLAGTYEQYF. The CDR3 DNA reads TGTGCCAGCACTAGACTAGCGGGGACCTACGAGCAGTACTTC.

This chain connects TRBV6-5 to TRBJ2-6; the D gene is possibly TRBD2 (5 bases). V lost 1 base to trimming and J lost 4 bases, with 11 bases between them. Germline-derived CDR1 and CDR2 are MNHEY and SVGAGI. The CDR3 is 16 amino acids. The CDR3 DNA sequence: TGTGCCAGCAGTTACTTGGACCGAGGGGGGGCCAACGTCCTGACTTTC. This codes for CASSYLDRGGANVLTF.

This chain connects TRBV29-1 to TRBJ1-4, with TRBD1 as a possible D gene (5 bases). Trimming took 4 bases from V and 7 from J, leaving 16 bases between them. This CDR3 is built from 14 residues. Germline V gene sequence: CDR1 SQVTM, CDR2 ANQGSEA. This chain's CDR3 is CSVGSGAEGEKLFF. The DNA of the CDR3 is TGCAGCGTTGGCTCTGGGGCTGAGGGTGAAAAACTGTTTTTT. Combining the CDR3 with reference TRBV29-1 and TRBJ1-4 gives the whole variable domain SAVISQKPSRDICQRGTSLTIQCQVDSQVTMMFWYRQQPGQSLTLIATANQGSEATYESGFVIDKFPISRPNLTFSTLTVSNMSPEDSSIYLCSVGSGAEGEKLFFGSGTQLSVL.

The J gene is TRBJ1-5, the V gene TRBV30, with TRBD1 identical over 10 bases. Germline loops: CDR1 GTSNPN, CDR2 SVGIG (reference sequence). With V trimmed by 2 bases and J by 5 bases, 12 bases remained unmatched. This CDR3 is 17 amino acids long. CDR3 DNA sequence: TGTGCCTGGAGTCTGCCGCCAAGGACAGGGGGGGATCAGCCCCAGCATTTT. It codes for CAWSLPPRTGGDQPQHF.

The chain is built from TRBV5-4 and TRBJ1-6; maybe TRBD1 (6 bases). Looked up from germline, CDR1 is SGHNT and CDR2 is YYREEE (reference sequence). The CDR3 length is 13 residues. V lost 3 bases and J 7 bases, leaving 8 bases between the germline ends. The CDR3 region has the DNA TGTGCCAGCAGCTGGCAGGGGAATTCACCCCTCCACTTT. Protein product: CASSWQGNSPLHF.

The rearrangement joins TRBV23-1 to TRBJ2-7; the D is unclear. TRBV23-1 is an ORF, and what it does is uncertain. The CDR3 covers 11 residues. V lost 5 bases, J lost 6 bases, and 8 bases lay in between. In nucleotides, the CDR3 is TGCGCCAGCAGTTCAGTGCCCGAGCAGTACTTC. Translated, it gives CASSSVPEQYF.

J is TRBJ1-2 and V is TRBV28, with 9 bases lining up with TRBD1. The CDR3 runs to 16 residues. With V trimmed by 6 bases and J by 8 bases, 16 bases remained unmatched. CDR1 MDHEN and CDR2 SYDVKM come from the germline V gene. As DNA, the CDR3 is TGTGCCAGCAGACAACAGGGGGCAGCCCTTACTCTGGGCTACACCTTC. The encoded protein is CASRQQGAALTLGYTF.

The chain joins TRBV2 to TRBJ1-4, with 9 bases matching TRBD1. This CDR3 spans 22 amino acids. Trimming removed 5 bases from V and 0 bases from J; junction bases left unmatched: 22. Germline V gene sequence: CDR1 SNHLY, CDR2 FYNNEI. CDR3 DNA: TGTGCCAGCAGTTACGCGAGACCTCGGACAGGGGCCCTTCTTGCAACTAATGAAAAACTGTTTTTT. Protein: CASSYARPRTGALLATNEKLFF. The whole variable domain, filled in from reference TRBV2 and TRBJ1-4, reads EPEVTQTPSHQVTQMGQEVILRCVPISNHLYFYWYRQILGQKVEFLVSFYNNEISEKSEIFDDQFSVERPDGSNFTLKIRSTKLEDSAMYFCASSYARPRTGALLATNEKLFFGSGTQLSVL.

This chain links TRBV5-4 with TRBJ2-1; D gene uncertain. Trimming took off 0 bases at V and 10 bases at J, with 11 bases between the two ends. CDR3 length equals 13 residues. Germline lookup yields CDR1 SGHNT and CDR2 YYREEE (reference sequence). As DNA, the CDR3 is TGTGCCAGCAGCTTGGTCGGTGGGTCCGAGCAGTTCTTC. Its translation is CASSLVGGSEQFF.

Written as DNA, the CDR3 is TGTGCCAGCAGCTTCGACAGGGGGCTCTCCTACGAGCAGTACTTC. It yields the protein CASSFDRGLSYEQYF. This chain links TRBV11-2 with TRBJ2-7, with 10 bases aligning to TRBD1. The CDR3 totals 15 residues. After removal of 3 bases from V and 0 bases from J, the junction contained 2 bases not matched to a gene. Looked up from germline, CDR1 is SGHAT and CDR2 is FQNNGV.

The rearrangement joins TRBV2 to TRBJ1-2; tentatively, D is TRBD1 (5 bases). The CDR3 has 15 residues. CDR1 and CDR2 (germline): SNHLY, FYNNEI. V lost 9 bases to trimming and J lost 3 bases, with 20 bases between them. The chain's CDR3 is CASEYTMSTDYGYTF. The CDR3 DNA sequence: TGTGCCAGTGAGTACACGATGTCGACAGACTATGGCTACACCTTC.

CDR3 amino acids: CASSLVAGLGGTQYF. In DNA form, the CDR3 reads TGTGCCAGCAGCTTAGTGGCGGGACTAGGGGGGACCCAGTACTTC. The chain recombines TRBV7-8 with TRBJ2-5; TRBD2 aligns across 8 bases. CDR1 and CDR2 from the germline V gene are SGHVS and FQNEAQ. CDR3 size: 15 residues. The ends lost 1 base at V and 7 bases at J; junction bases unmatched: 8.

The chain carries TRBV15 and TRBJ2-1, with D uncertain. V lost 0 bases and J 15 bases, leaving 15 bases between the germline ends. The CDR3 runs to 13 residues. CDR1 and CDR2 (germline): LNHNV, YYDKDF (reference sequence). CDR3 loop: CATSRDGLQVPFF. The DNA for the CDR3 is TGTGCCACCAGCAGAGACGGTTTGCAGGTTCCGTTCTTC.

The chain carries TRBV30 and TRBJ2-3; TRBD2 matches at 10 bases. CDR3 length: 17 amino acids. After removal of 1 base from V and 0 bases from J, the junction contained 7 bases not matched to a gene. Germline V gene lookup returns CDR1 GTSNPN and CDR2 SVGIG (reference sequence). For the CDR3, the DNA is TGTGCCTGGAGTGCGACTAGCGGGTGGACTAGCACAGATACGCAGTATTTT. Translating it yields CAWSATSGWTSTDTQYF.

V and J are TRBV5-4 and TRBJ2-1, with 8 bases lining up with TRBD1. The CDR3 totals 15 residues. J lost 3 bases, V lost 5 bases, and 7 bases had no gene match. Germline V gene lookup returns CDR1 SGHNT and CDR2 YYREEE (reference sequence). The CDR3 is CASRPGQDFYNEQFF. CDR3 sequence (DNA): TGTGCCAGCAGGCCGGGACAGGACTTCTACAATGAGCAGTTCTTC. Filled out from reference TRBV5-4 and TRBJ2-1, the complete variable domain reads ETGVTQSPTHLIKTRGQQVTLRCSSQSGHNTVSWYQQALGQGPQFIFQYYREEENGRGNFPPRFSGLQFPNYSSELNVNALELDDSALYLCASRPGQDFYNEQFFGPGTRLTVL.

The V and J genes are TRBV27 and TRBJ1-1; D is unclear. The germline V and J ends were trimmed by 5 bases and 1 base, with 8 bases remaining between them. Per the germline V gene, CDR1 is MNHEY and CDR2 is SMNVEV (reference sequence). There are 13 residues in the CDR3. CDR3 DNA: TGTGCCAGCAGTGCACGGGGGAACACTGAAGCTTTCTTT. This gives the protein CASSARGNTEAFF.

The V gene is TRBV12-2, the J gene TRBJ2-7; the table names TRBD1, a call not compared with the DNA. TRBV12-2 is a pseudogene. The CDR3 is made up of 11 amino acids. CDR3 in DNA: TGTGCAAGTCGCCTCCAGTACGAGCAGTACTTC. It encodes CASRLQYEQYF.

The CDR3 loop is CASSSGHFSNQPQHF. CDR3 nucleotides: TGTGCCAGCTCATCGGGACACTTTAGCAATCAGCCCCAGCATTTT. The chain couples TRBV18 to TRBJ1-5, with D tentatively TRBD1 (6 bases). Trimming stripped 5 bases from V and 0 bases from J, with 11 bases between. CDR3 length equals 15 residues. Germline CDR1 is KGHSH and CDR2 is LQKENI.

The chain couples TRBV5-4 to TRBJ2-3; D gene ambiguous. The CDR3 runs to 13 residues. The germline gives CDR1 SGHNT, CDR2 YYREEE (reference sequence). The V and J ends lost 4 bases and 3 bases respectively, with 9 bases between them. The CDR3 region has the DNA TGTGCCAGCAGCCCGGACGCGACAGATACGCAGTATTTT. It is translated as CASSPDATDTQYF.